This T cell receptor (beta chain) comes out of a study of blood T cell repertoires in COVID-19. The method was immunoSEQ multiplex PCR; TCRdb's version includes in-frame clones alone and lacks a portion of them. The sample has 200,000 to 250,000 clones; 75% to 90% are singletons. Across about two dozen US areas, participants ranged in age from about 18 to 100 years. Within 2 weeks before study entry, exposed participants met a COVID-19 case. The receptor comes from a middle-aged man who had been exposed to COVID-19. Material for sequencing was PBMCs or T cells enriched from blood (not recorded which).

CDR3 region: CASSRYPSTGGTQPQHF. The CDR3 DNA is TGTGCCAGCAGCCGATACCCATCGACAGGGGGGACTCAGCCCCAGCATTTT. The chain has TRBV5-4 and TRBJ1-5; 9 bases align to TRBD1. There are 17 residues in the CDR3. Germline values: CDR1 SGHNT, CDR2 YYREEE (reference sequence). J gave up 6 bases and V 4 bases, and 14 bases lay outside the gene matches.